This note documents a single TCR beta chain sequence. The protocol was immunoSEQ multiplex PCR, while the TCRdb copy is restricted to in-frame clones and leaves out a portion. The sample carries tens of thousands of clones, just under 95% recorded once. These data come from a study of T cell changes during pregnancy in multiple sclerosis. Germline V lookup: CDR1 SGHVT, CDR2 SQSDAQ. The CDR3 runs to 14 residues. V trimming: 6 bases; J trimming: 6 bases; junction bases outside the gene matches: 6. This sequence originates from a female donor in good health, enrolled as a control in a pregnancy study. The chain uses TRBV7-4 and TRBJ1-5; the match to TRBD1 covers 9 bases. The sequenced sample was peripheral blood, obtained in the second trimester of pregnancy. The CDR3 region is CASRGQGVSQPQHF. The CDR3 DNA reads TGTGCCAGCAGGGGACAGGGCGTTTCTCAGCCCCAGCATTTT.